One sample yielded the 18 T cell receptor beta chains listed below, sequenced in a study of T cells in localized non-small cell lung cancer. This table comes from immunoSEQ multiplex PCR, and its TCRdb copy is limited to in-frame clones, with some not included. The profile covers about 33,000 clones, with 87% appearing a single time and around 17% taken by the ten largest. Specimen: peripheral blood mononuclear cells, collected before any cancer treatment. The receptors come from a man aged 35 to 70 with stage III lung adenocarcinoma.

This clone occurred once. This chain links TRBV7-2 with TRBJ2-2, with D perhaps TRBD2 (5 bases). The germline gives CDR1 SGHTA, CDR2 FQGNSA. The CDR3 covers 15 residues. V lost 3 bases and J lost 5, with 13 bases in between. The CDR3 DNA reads TGTGCCAGCAGCTTCTCACTTTCGGGGACCGGGGAGCTGTTTTTT. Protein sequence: CASSFSLSGTGELFF.

The CDR3 loop reads CASKLSGGAGNEQFF. The CDR3 DNA reads as TGTGCCAGCAAGCTAAGCGGGGGGGCAGGCAATGAGCAGTTCTTC. V is TRBV27 and J is TRBJ2-1; 10 positions match TRBD2. This CDR3 spans 15 amino acids. Germline CDR1 MNHEY, CDR2 SMNVEV (reference sequence). V lost 7 bases and J lost 6; bases outside the gene matches: 9.

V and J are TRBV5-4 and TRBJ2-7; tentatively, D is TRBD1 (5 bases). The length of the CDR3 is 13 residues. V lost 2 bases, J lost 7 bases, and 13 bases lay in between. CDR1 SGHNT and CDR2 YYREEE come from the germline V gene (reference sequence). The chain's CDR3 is CASSLGPGQEQYF. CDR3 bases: TGTGCCAGCAGCTTAGGGCCAGGGCAAGAGCAGTACTTC.

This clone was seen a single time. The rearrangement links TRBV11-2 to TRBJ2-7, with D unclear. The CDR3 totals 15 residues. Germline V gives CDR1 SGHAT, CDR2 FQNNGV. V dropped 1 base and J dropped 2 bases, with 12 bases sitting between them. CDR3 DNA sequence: TGTGCCAGCAGCTTAGCGGGCAGTAGGGCCTACGAGCAGTACTTC. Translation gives CASSLAGSRAYEQYF.

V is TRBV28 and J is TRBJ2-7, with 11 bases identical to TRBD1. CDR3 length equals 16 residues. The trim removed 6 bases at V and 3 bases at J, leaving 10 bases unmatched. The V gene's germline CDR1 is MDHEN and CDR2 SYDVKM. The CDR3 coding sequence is TGTGCCAGCAGAGTACCCGGGACAGGGGGACGCTACGAGCAGTACTTC. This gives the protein CASRVPGTGGRYEQYF.

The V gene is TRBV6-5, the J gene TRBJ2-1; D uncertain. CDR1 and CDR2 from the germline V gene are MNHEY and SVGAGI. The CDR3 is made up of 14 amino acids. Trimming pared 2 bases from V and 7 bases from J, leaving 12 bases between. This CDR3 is CASSYDRVRNEQFF. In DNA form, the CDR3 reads TGTGCCAGCAGTTACGATAGGGTGCGGAATGAGCAGTTCTTC.

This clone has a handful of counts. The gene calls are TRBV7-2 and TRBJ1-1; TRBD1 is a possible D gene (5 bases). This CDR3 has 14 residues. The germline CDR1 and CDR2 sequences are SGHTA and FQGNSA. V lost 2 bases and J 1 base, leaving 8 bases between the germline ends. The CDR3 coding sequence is TGTGCCAGCAGCTTATTGGGGCAGAACACTGAAGCTTTCTTT. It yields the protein CASSLLGQNTEAFF.

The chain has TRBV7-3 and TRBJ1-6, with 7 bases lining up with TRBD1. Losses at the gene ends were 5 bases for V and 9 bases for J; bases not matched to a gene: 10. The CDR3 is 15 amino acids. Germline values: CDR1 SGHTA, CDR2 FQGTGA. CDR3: CASSQTGVDGSPLHF. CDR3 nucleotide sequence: TGTGCCAGCAGCCAAACAGGGGTTGACGGTTCACCCCTCCACTTT.

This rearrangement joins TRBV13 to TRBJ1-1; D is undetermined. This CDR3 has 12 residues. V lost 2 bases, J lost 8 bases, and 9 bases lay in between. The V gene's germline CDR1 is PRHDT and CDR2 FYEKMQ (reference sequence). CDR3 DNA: TGTGCCAGCAGCTTATTGGATGAGGAAGCTTTCTTT. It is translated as CASSLLDEEAFF.

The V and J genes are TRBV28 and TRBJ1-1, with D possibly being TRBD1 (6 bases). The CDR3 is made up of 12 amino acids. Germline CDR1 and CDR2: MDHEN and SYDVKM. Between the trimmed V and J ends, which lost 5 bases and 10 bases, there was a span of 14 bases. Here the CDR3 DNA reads TGTGCCAGCAGTACAACCGGGACATTAGCTTTCTTT. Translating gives CASSTTGTLAFF.

The CDR3 region is CASSYSNGGPYEQYF. CDR3 coding DNA: TGTGCCAGCAGTTACTCGAATGGGGGCCCCTACGAGCAGTACTTC. The J gene is TRBJ2-7, the V gene TRBV6-5, with D possibly being TRBD1 (6 bases). CDR3 length equals 15 residues. From germline, CDR1 is MNHEY and CDR2 SVGAGI. Trimming cost V 0 bases and J 2 bases, with 11 bases left between them.

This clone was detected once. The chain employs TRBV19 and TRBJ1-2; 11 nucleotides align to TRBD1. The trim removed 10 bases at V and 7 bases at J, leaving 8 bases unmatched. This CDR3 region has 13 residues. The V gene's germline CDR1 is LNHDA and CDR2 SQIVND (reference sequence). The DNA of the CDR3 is TGTGCCACCACCGGACAGGGGGCTCCTGGCTACACCTTC. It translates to CATTGQGAPGYTF.

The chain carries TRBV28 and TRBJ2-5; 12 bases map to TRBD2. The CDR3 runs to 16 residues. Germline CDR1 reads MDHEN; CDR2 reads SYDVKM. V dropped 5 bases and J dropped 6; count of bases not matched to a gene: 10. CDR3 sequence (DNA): TGTGCCAGCAGTAGACCCCGACTAGCGGGGGAAAAGACCCAGTACTTC. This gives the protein CASSRPRLAGEKTQYF.

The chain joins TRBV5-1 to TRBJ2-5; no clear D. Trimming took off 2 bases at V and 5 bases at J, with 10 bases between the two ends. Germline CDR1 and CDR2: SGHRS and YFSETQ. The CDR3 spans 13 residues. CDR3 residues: CASSFRLQETQYF. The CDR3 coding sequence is TGCGCCAGCAGCTTTAGGCTTCAGGAGACCCAGTACTTC.

DNA of the CDR3: TGTGCCAGCAGCTCTAGCGGGGTTTCCTACAATGAGCAGTTCTTC. The encoded protein is CASSSSGVSYNEQFF. The V gene is TRBV7-2, the J gene TRBJ2-1; 9 bases agree with TRBD2. This CDR3 region has 15 residues. The germline gives CDR1 SGHTA, CDR2 FQGNSA. Trimming cost V 4 bases and J 1 base; bases outside gene matches: 2. The full variable domain, rest sourced from reference TRBV7-2 and TRBJ2-1, is GAGVSQSPSNKVTEKGKDVELRCDPISGHTALYWYRQSLGQGLEFLIYFQGNSAPDKSGLPSDRFSAERTGGSVSTLTIQRTQQEDSAVYLCASSSSGVSYNEQFFGPGTRLTVL.

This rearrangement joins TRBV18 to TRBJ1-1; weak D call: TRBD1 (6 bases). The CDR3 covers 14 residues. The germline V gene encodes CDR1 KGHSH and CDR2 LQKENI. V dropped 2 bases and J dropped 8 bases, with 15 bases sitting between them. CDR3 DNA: TGTGCCAGCTCACCAAACAATCGACAGGAGGAAGCTTTCTTT. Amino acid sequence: CASSPNNRQEEAFF.

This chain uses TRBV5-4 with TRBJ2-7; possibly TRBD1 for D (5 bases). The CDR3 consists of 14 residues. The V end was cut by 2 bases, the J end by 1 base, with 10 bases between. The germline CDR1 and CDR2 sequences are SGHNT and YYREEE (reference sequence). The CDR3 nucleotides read TGTGCCAGCAGCTTTGACCAGGGTTCCTACGAGCAGTACTTC. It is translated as CASSFDQGSYEQYF.

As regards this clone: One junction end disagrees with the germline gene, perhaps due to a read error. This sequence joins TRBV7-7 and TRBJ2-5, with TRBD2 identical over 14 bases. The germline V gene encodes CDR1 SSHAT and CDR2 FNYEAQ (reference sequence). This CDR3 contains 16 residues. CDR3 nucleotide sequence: TGTGCTAGCAGCTTAAGACTAGCGGGGGGGCAAGAGACCCAGTACTTC. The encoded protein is CASSLRLAGGQETQYF.